These 14 T cell receptor beta chains originate from one sample sequenced in a study of STAT5B mutations in CD4+ large granular lymphocyte leukemia. Libraries were prepared by immunoSEQ multiplex PCR; TCRdb keeps only in-frame clonotypes and omits some of them. The sample contains about 46,000 clones, approximately 83% of which appear only once. The sequenced sample consisted of CD4+ T cells from blood buffy coats. The source of these receptors is a human donor in good health.

This rearrangement joins TRBV15 to TRBJ2-1; D may correspond to TRBD1 or TRBD2 (5 bases each). The CDR3 runs to 15 residues. V was trimmed by 0 bases and J by 7 bases, leaving 13 bases between them. Germline loops: CDR1 LNHNV, CDR2 YYDKDF (reference sequence). The CDR3 nucleotides are TGTGCCACCAGCAGAGATCTGGGGACCTCAAATGAGCAGTTCTTC. It specifies CATSRDLGTSNEQFF.

The gene calls are TRBV11-3 and TRBJ2-7; D is unresolved. The CDR3 runs to 13 residues. Trimming stripped 6 bases from V and 4 bases from J, with 13 bases between. The V gene's germline CDR1 is SGHNT and CDR2 YENEEA. In nucleotides, the CDR3 is TGTGCCAGCAGAGCGACGGGTACGTACGAGCAGTACTTC. Its translation: CASRATGTYEQYF.

V gene TRBV30 combines with J gene TRBJ1-1; D unclear. Germline V gives CDR1 GTSNPN, CDR2 SVGIG (reference sequence). Trimming removed 2 bases from V and 3 bases from J, with 10 bases in between. The CDR3 extends over 13 amino acids. This chain's CDR3 is CAWSRLRDTEAFF. Written as DNA, the CDR3 is TGTGCCTGGAGTCGGCTACGGGACACTGAAGCTTTCTTT.

The J gene is TRBJ2-3, the V gene TRBV12-1; the table's D call, TRBD2, has no DNA check behind it. TRBV12-1 is shown as a pseudogene. This CDR3 region has 15 residues. The CDR3 reads CASSPVLDDTDTQYF. As DNA, the CDR3 is TGTGCCAGCAGCCCAGTTCTAGATGATACAGATACGCAGTATTTT.

V gene TRBV11-3 combines with J gene TRBJ2-2, with TRBD2 identical over 14 bases. This CDR3 is 16 amino acids long. V lost 5 bases and J lost 4; bases outside the gene matches: 3. Germline CDR1 and CDR2: SGHNT and YENEEA. Here the CDR3 DNA reads TGTGCCAGCAGCCCCGGGACTAGCGGGGGCACCGGGGAGCTGTTTTTT. Translating it yields CASSPGTSGGTGELFF.

This chain joins TRBV6-5 and TRBJ2-1; 13 bases map to TRBD2. CDR3 length: 16 residues. In germline, CDR1 is MNHEY, CDR2 SVGAGI. With 2 bases clipped from V and 7 bases from J, the junction kept 5 bases outside the gene matches. CDR3 sequence reads: CASSYTSGRVGNEQFF. In DNA, the CDR3 is TGTGCCAGCAGTTACACTAGCGGGAGGGTTGGAAATGAGCAGTTCTTC.

This rearrangement joins TRBV15 to TRBJ2-1; 9 bases map to TRBD2. Germline assignment: CDR1 LNHNV and CDR2 YYDKDF (reference sequence). J lost 9 bases, V lost 0 bases, and 9 bases had no gene match. The CDR3 is 16 residues long. The CDR3 DNA reads TGTGCCACCAGCAGAGATCTAGCGGGGCGGGGGGTTGAGCAGTTCTTC. It specifies CATSRDLAGRGVEQFF.

The chain links TRBV5-1 to TRBJ1-4; D is unclear. V lost 4 bases to trimming and J lost 1 base, with 20 bases between them. The germline CDR1 and CDR2 sequences are SGHRS and YFSETQ. The CDR3 has 18 amino acids. CDR3 residues: CASSQNPLGRVTNEKLFF. CDR3 DNA sequence: TGCGCCAGCAGCCAAAACCCCCTAGGGAGGGTAACTAATGAAAAACTGTTTTTT.

The rearrangement links TRBV7-9 to TRBJ2-3; TRBD2 agrees at 11 bases. J gave up 5 bases and V 5 bases, and 9 bases lay outside the gene matches. Germline CDR1 reads SEHNR; CDR2 reads FQNEAQ (reference sequence). This CDR3 has 16 residues. CDR3 nucleotides: TGTGCCAGCAGCAACCCTTTTAGCGGGGGGGGAGATACGCAGTATTTT. Protein: CASSNPFSGGGDTQYF. The full variable domain, in which reference TRBV7-9 and TRBJ2-3 provide the parts outside the CDR3, is DTGVSQNPRHKITKRGQNVTFRCDPISEHNRLYWYRQTLGQGPEFLTYFQNEAQLEKSRLLSDRFSAERPKGSFSTLEIQRTEQGDSAMYLCASSNPFSGGGDTQYFGPGTRLTVL.

The CDR3 DNA is TGTGCCTGGAGTGCACAGGAGAATCAGCCCCAGCATTTT. Its protein product is CAWSAQENQPQHF. This chain connects TRBV30 to TRBJ1-5, with D perhaps matching TRBD1 (5 bases). The CDR3 extends over 13 amino acids. CDR1 and CDR2 (germline): GTSNPN, SVGIG (reference sequence). V lost 1 base and J lost 4, with 8 bases in between.

V and J are TRBV2 and TRBJ1-4, with D perhaps matching TRBD1 (5 bases). Trimming left V 5 bases short and J 7 bases short, with 11 bases between. This CDR3 region has 13 residues. The V gene's germline CDR1 is SNHLY and CDR2 FYNNEI. CDR3 DNA: TGTGCCAGCAGTACCCGACAGACTGAAAAACTGTTTTTT. Its protein is CASSTRQTEKLFF.

V and J are TRBV10-1 and TRBJ2-2; 7 bases are shared with TRBD1. Germline CDR1 reads WNHNN; CDR2 reads SYGVQD (reference sequence). Losses at the gene ends were 2 bases for V and 5 bases for J; bases not matched to a gene: 5. The CDR3 has 15 residues. The CDR3 loop reads CASSERTGRTGELFF. As DNA, the CDR3 is TGCGCCAGCAGTGAGCGGACAGGCCGTACCGGGGAGCTGTTTTTT.

This rearrangement joins TRBV7-3 to TRBJ2-7, with TRBD1 matching 9 bases. Germline CDR1 is SGHTA and CDR2 is FQGTGA. The V and J ends lost 5 bases and 9 bases, in that order; junction bases with no gene match: 8. The CDR3 length is 13 residues. The CDR3 coding sequence is TGTGCCAGCAGCAGACAGGGACAGGGACGGCAGTACTTC. Residues: CASSRQGQGRQYF.

The rearrangement uses TRBV5-1 and TRBJ2-2; 7 nucleotides line up with TRBD1. The CDR3 contains 15 residues. V shed 6 bases and J 6 bases; nucleotides not matched to a gene: 11. Per the germline V gene, CDR1 is SGHRS and CDR2 is YFSETQ. CDR3 sequence: CASNPPDRPPGELFF. The CDR3 DNA follows: TGCGCCAGCAATCCTCCGGACAGGCCCCCCGGGGAGCTGTTTTTT.